These 9 T cell receptor beta chains originate from one sample sequenced in a study of CD8+ T cells in alopecia areata. As for treatment: oral pan-JAK inhibitor, 5-10 mg twice daily. It was cDNA, reverse transcribed from extracted RNA, that served as the sequencing template. Sequenced by immunoSEQ multiplex PCR; TCRdb stores in-frame clones only, minus some. The table shows nearly 200,000 clones, with more than 45% occurring only once. Sequenced material: CD4+ T cells sorted from blood, taken at week 24, from a patient treated with tofacitinib. The receptors were sampled from a human donor with alopecia areata.

This clone has only a few counts. V usage is TRBV6-5 and J usage is TRBJ1-2; no definite D call. CDR3 length equals 13 residues. Germline V gene data show CDR1 as MNHEY and CDR2 as SVGAGI. Trimming removed 2 bases from V and 4 bases from J, with 8 bases in between. This CDR3 is CASSYRTSYGYTF. The CDR3 nucleotides read TGTGCCAGCAGTTACAGGACTAGCTATGGCTACACCTTC.

This clone was picked up one time. The gene calls are TRBV9 and TRBJ2-7; unclear D gene. The CDR3 spans 14 residues. V was cut by 4 bases and J by 10 bases, with 21 bases left in between. Germline V gene data show CDR1 as SGDLS and CDR2 as YYNGEE. CDR3 bases: TGTGCCAGCAGCCGGATTAACCCTCCGAGATGCCAGTACTTC. Protein product: CASSRINPPRCQYF.

The chain links TRBV7-2 to TRBJ2-7; 11 nucleotides match TRBD2. The CDR3 runs to 15 residues. Germline V gene sequence: CDR1 SGHTA, CDR2 FQGNSA. J was trimmed by 7 bases and V by 4 bases; bases with no gene match: 9. CDR3 DNA: TGTGCCAGCAGCTCTACTAGCGGGGGAGGACTAGAGCAGTACTTC. It encodes CASSSTSGGGLEQYF.

This rearrangement joins TRBV14 to TRBJ1-5; a weak D match, TRBD1 (6 bases). The ends were cut back, 9 bases at V and 3 bases at J, with 15 bases in the middle. This CDR3 contains 14 residues. Germline-derived CDR1 and CDR2 are SGHDN and FVKESK. CDR3 DNA: TGTGCCAGTAGGCGGGACAATTACAATCAGCCCCAGCATTTT. It codes for CASRRDNYNQPQHF.

CDR3: CSARKQETQYF. Written as DNA, the CDR3 is TGCAGTGCTAGAAAACAAGAGACCCAGTACTTC. The J gene is TRBJ2-5, the V gene TRBV20-1; D remains ambiguous. V was cut by 2 bases and J by 2 bases, with 3 bases left in between. This CDR3 region has 11 residues. The V gene's germline CDR1 is DFQATT and CDR2 SNEGSKA (reference sequence).

This clone appeared a few times. The chain recombines TRBV29-1 with TRBJ2-1; weak D call: TRBD1 (6 bases). The CDR3 is 13 residues long. Looked up from germline, CDR1 is SQVTM and CDR2 is ANQGSEA. CDR3 protein: CSVVTGSGNEQFF. The CDR3 bases are TGCAGTGTAGTTACAGGGAGTGGGAATGAGCAGTTCTTC.

This clone has only a few counts. The gene calls are TRBV29-1 and TRBJ1-2; D perhaps matches TRBD1 (5 bases). V lost 0 bases and J lost 6, with 8 bases in between. The CDR3 extends over 12 amino acids. Germline assignment: CDR1 SQVTM and CDR2 ANQGSEA. In nucleotides, the CDR3 is TGCAGCGTTGAAGATCTACAGGATGGCTACACCTTC. Protein product: CSVEDLQDGYTF.

The V gene is TRBV28, the J gene TRBJ2-1, with TRBD2 matching 10 bases. With 6 bases clipped from V and 6 bases from J, the junction kept 11 bases outside the gene matches. Germline assignment: CDR1 MDHEN and CDR2 SYDVKM. The CDR3 has 16 residues. Here the CDR3 reads CASSSPVAGGPNEQFF. As DNA, the CDR3 is TGTGCCAGCAGCTCCCCAGTAGCGGGAGGCCCCAATGAGCAGTTCTTC.

This clone has just a few counts. The V call is TRBV15, the J call TRBJ2-5, with 9 bases lining up with TRBD2. The germline gives CDR1 LNHNV, CDR2 YYDKDF (reference sequence). CDR3 length: 14 residues. J lost 0 bases, V lost 5 bases, and 1 base had no gene match. CDR3 sequence (DNA): TGTGCCACCAGCGGACTAGCGCACCAAGAGACCCAGTACTTC. As protein: CATSGLAHQETQYF.